This TCR beta chain was sequenced for a study of T cells in Graves' hyperthyroidism and ophthalmopathy. Researchers amplified the TCR beta CDR3 regions from RNA transcripts. First-round RT-PCR with HTBI primers amplified the TCR CDR3 region. MiXCR, applied by TCRdb to the multiplex PCR reads, yields one record per CDR3 protein. The repertoire has 300,000 to 350,000 distinct CDR3 sequences, about 15% of them found once; the top ten carry approximately 23%. A word on this clonotype: A much larger clone lies one base from this, so it may be a read error.

Germline V gives CDR1 GTSNPN, CDR2 SVGIG (reference sequence). V shed 0 bases, J shed 4 bases, and the junction held 5 bases outside the gene matches. The CDR3 is made up of 16 amino acids. The material sequenced was blood. The TCR sequence derives from a woman younger than 45 with Graves' hyperthyroidism. The rearrangement joins TRBV30 to TRBJ2-2; 10 nucleotides line up with TRBD2. CDR3 sequence reads: CAWSVWSGRGTGELFF. CDR3 coding DNA: TGTGCCTGGAGTGTATGGAGCGGGAGGGGCACCGGGGAGCTGTTTTTT.